This entry describes one T cell receptor (beta chain). Antigen unknown. The sample comes from a study of T cell repertoires in cytomegalovirus infection. In TCRdb, the reads were re-called with MiXCR into one record per CDR3 protein. The sample shows fewer than 900,000 distinct CDR3 sequences, approximately 32% of them seen only once. Germline loops: CDR1 SGHDN, CDR2 FVKESK. This CDR3 contains 15 residues. V dropped 6 bases and J dropped 0 bases, with 15 bases sitting between them. This sequence joins TRBV14 and TRBJ2-7; D may be TRBD1 (6 bases). This receptor was taken from a human donor in good health (CMV status not recorded). Some clones in this sample may be carry-over from other donors' samples. This material consisted of cultured CD8+ T cells from PBMCs, taken from culture after CMV antigen stimulation. CDR3 bases: TGTGCCAGCAGTAATCGCCGGGACACCTCCTACGAGCAGTACTTC. Translation gives CASSNRRDTSYEQYF.